These 27 T cell receptor beta chains originate from one sample sequenced in a study of T cell repertoires in cytomegalovirus infection. TCRdb passed the reads through MiXCR, listing each CDR3 protein once. The repertoire consists of over 250,000 distinct CDR3 sequences, with about 23% occurring once and the leading ten covering approximately 13%. The specimen was PBMCs. These receptors were obtained from a human donor in good health (CMV status not recorded). Some clones in this sample may be carry-over from other donors' samples.

The CDR3 DNA sequence: TGTGCCAGTAGACGGGACAGGGCCGCTTTCTTT. Translation: CASRRDRAAFF. The chain uses TRBV19 and TRBJ1-1, with 9 bases aligning to TRBD1. Unmatched junction bases numbered 4, after V lost 6 bases and J lost 11 bases. The germline V gene encodes CDR1 LNHDA and CDR2 SQIVND (reference sequence). The CDR3 length is 11 residues.

The rearrangement links TRBV28 to TRBJ2-3, with D possibly matching TRBD2 (5 bases). Per the germline V gene, CDR1 is MDHEN and CDR2 is SYDVKM. Between the trimmed V and J ends, which lost 3 bases and 5 bases, there was a span of 15 bases. This CDR3 has 15 amino acids. CDR3 loop: CASSFISGEGDTQYF. The CDR3 region has the DNA TGTGCCAGCAGTTTTATATCCGGGGAAGGAGATACGCAGTATTTT.

A few counts support this clonotype. The genes are TRBV10-3 and TRBJ2-2, with D possibly called TRBD1 or TRBD2 (5 bases each). From germline, CDR1 is ENHRY and CDR2 SYGVKD. The length of the CDR3 is 16 residues. The V end lost 0 bases, the J end lost 1 base, and 9 bases lay between the germline ends. CDR3 region: CAISESNGGNTGELFF. As DNA, the CDR3 is TGTGCCATCAGTGAGTCGAATGGGGGGAACACCGGGGAGCTGTTTTTT.

In this sample, this clonotype turned up once. This chain uses TRBV27 with TRBJ2-1; 14 positions agree with TRBD2. CDR1 is MNHEY, CDR2 SMNVEV, per germline (reference sequence). The trim removed 5 bases at V and 7 bases at J, leaving 7 bases unmatched. This CDR3 is 16 amino acids long. The chain's CDR3 is CASSVPTSGRANEQFF. The CDR3 DNA sequence: TGTGCCAGCAGTGTCCCGACTAGCGGGAGGGCGAATGAGCAGTTCTTC.

J is TRBJ1-1 and V is TRBV14, with D possibly matching TRBD1 (5 bases). Looked up from germline, CDR1 is SGHDN and CDR2 is FVKESK. V gave up 3 bases and J gave up 3 bases, with 11 bases separating them. This CDR3 comprises 14 residues. In DNA form, the CDR3 reads TGTGCCAGCAGCCATTCGGGAGGGGACACTGAAGCTTTCTTT. It yields the protein CASSHSGGDTEAFF.

This clonotype came up a few times. The chain carries TRBV28 and TRBJ1-2; D ambiguous. V lost 5 bases to trimming and J lost 1 base, with 8 bases between them. The CDR3 extends over 13 amino acids. Per germline, CDR1 MDHEN and CDR2 SYDVKM. CDR3 coding DNA: TGTGCCAGCAGTGCCACAATTAACTATGGCTACACCTTC. Protein: CASSATINYGYTF.

The chain employs TRBV4-2 and TRBJ2-7; TRBD2 agrees at 7 bases. In germline, CDR1 is LGHNA, CDR2 YNFKEQ. The CDR3 is made up of 16 amino acids. The V segment lost 0 bases and the J segment 6 bases; nucleotides outside the gene matches: 11. For the CDR3, the DNA is TGTGCCAGCAGCCAAGATTTGAGGCTAGCGGCGGGCGAGCAGTACTTC. It encodes CASSQDLRLAAGEQYF.

This clonotype was seen many times. CDR3 nucleotides: TGTGCCAGCAGTTACGGTGGACTAGCGGGGGGGCAAGATACGCAGTATTTT. Translated: CASSYGGLAGGQDTQYF. This chain joins TRBV6-2 or TRBV6-3 and TRBJ2-3; TRBD2 agrees at 15 bases. The CDR3 has 17 residues. With V trimmed by 2 bases and J by 5 bases, 5 bases remained unmatched. Per the germline V gene, CDR1 is MNHEY and CDR2 is SVGEGT.

V and J are TRBV5-1 and TRBJ2-3; 10 bases match TRBD1. This CDR3 has 15 amino acids. J was trimmed by 6 bases and V by 5 bases; bases with no gene match: 9. From germline, CDR1 is SGHRS and CDR2 YFSETQ. CDR3: CASRRGQGEADTQYF. The CDR3, as DNA: TGCGCCAGCAGAAGAGGACAGGGGGAAGCGGATACGCAGTATTTT.

This clonotype showed up just a few times. The chain couples TRBV6-1 to TRBJ2-2; either TRBD1 or TRBD2 may fit D (6 bases each). V was clipped by 5 bases and J by 5 bases, with 12 bases between them. The CDR3 consists of 14 residues. Germline CDR1 and CDR2: MNHNS and SASEGT. Here the CDR3 DNA reads TGTGCCAGCAGTCAGGGGAGCGGGACCGGGGAGCTGTTTTTT. Protein: CASSQGSGTGELFF.

This clonotype was counted a few times. The rearrangement links TRBV11-2 to TRBJ2-3, with D perhaps TRBD2 (5 bases). The V gene's germline CDR1 is SGHAT and CDR2 FQNNGV. The CDR3 spans 15 residues. The V and J ends lost 1 base and 2 bases respectively, with 10 bases between them. This CDR3 reads CASSLVGRATDTQYF. DNA for the CDR3: TGTGCCAGCAGCTTAGTCGGGCGGGCCACAGATACGCAGTATTTT.

This clonotype appeared many times. The J gene is TRBJ2-1, the V gene TRBV7-9; 8 nucleotides line up with TRBD2. Germline V gives CDR1 SEHNR, CDR2 FQNEAQ (reference sequence). J lost 4 bases, V lost 6 bases, and 5 bases had no gene match. The CDR3 runs 14 residues. The CDR3 nucleotides read TGTGCCAGCAGGTCTACTAGCGGATACAATGAGCAGTTCTTC. Protein: CASRSTSGYNEQFF.

This clonotype was detected a few times. This chain connects TRBV28 to TRBJ2-4; 11 bases align to TRBD1. J was trimmed by 1 base and V by 3 bases; bases with no gene match: 8. This CDR3 spans 18 amino acids. Germline assignment: CDR1 MDHEN and CDR2 SYDVKM. The CDR3 loop is CASSFPGQGGPAKNIQYF. The CDR3 DNA sequence: TGTGCCAGCAGTTTCCCGGGACAGGGGGGGCCGGCCAAAAACATTCAGTACTTC.

V and J are TRBV29-1 and TRBJ2-2; possibly TRBD2 for D (5 bases). The CDR3 is made up of 14 amino acids. Germline CDR1 is SQVTM and CDR2 is ANQGSEA. Trimming pared 3 bases from V and 4 bases from J, leaving 12 bases between. This chain's CDR3 is CSVDTGLGTGELFF. The CDR3 region has the DNA TGCAGCGTTGATACGGGGTTAGGCACCGGGGAGCTGTTTTTT.

This clonotype was seen ten or more times. This chain uses TRBV28 with TRBJ1-1, with a possible D match to TRBD1 (5 bases). CDR1 is MDHEN, CDR2 SYDVKM, per germline. Trimming removed 6 bases at V and 7 bases at J, with 18 bases between. CDR3 length: 14 residues. For the CDR3, the DNA is TGTGCCAGCAGACTTCCCGGGACCTCGTATGAAGCTTTCTTT. This codes for CASRLPGTSYEAFF.

The gene calls are TRBV29-1 and TRBJ2-3, with unresolved D. The CDR3 length is 12 residues. Per germline, CDR1 SQVTM and CDR2 ANQGSEA. V lost 6 bases and J lost 4, with 11 bases in between. The CDR3 DNA sequence: TGCAGCGTGGCAAAGAGCGCAGATACGCAGTATTTT. It is translated as CSVAKSADTQYF.

This clonotype appeared once. A clone one base away is much larger, so this may be a read error. Because the CDR3 is missing its conserved closing phenylalanine or tryptophan, this is likely a read error. The chain links TRBV6-1 to TRBJ2-7; D might be TRBD2 (6 bases). The CDR3 is made up of 15 amino acids. Germline values: CDR1 MNHNS, CDR2 SASEGT. Trimming left V 4 bases short and J 2 bases short, with 15 bases between. As DNA, the CDR3 is TGTGCCAGCAGTGCGTATAGGGACTCCACCTACGAGCAGTACTGC. Encoded protein: CASSAYRDSTYEQYC.

This clonotype was detected a few times. This rearrangement joins TRBV20-1 to TRBJ1-2; TRBD1 might be the D (5 bases). The CDR3 has 13 amino acids. Looked up from germline, CDR1 is DFQATT and CDR2 is SNEGSKA (reference sequence). Trimming took 6 bases from V and 5 from J, leaving 16 bases between them. The chain's CDR3 is CSAIIIQDYGYTF. As DNA, the CDR3 is TGCAGTGCCATCATCATACAGGATTATGGCTACACCTTC.

The gene calls are TRBV24-1 and TRBJ1-5; 10 nucleotides match TRBD1. The germline V gene encodes CDR1 KGHDR and CDR2 SFDVKD. The CDR3 length is 16 residues. Trimming took 4 bases from V and 5 from J; bases not matched to a gene: 7. This CDR3 reads CATSDPRTGGYQPQHF. The CDR3 DNA reads TGTGCCACCAGTGACCCTCGGACAGGGGGGTATCAGCCCCAGCATTTT.

The CDR3 is CASGITGEKAEAFF. The DNA of the CDR3 is TGTGCCAGCGGGATTACAGGGGAAAAGGCTGAAGCTTTCTTT. The rearrangement links TRBV28 to TRBJ1-1; 7 nucleotides agree with TRBD1. The germline gives CDR1 MDHEN, CDR2 SYDVKM. The V gene end was trimmed by 8 bases and the J gene end by 6 bases; junction bases not matched to a gene: 12. CDR3 size: 14 residues.

The chain uses TRBV20-1 and TRBJ2-5, with unresolved D. CDR1 and CDR2 (germline): DFQATT, SNEGSKA (reference sequence). V lost 0 bases, J lost 4 bases, and 12 bases lay in between. CDR3 length: 14 amino acids. The CDR3 reads CSARDRLVPETQYF. As DNA, the CDR3 is TGCAGTGCTAGAGATCGGCTAGTTCCAGAGACCCAGTACTTC.

V gene TRBV20-1 combines with J gene TRBJ2-5; 9 bases align to TRBD2. The CDR3 spans 14 residues. Germline assignment: CDR1 DFQATT and CDR2 SNEGSKA (reference sequence). V was clipped by 5 bases and J by 3 bases; unmatched bases: 7. The DNA of the CDR3 is TGCAGTGCTCACCCGAAGCGGGGGGAAGAGACCCAGTACTTC. Its translation: CSAHPKRGEETQYF.

This clonotype was counted ten times or more. The chain links TRBV28 to TRBJ2-2, with D maybe TRBD2 (5 bases). Germline V gene data show CDR1 as MDHEN and CDR2 as SYDVKM. V lost 6 bases and J 1 base, leaving 9 bases between the germline ends. The CDR3 has 14 amino acids. The CDR3 DNA reads TGTGCCAGCAGACGGGCGGGGAACACCGGGGAGCTGTTTTTT. Translating gives CASRRAGNTGELFF.

The chain combines TRBV5-6 with TRBJ1-1, with D perhaps TRBD1 (5 bases). CDR3 size: 14 residues. The V gene's germline CDR1 is SGHDT and CDR2 YYEEEE. V lost 4 bases and J lost 4, with 14 bases in between. The CDR3 DNA sequence: TGTGCCAGCAGCCCGTTGGGGGGTGGCACTGAAGCTTTCTTT. Protein sequence: CASSPLGGGTEAFF.

The rearrangement links TRBV29-1 to TRBJ2-2, with TRBD2 matching over 15 bases. With V trimmed by 4 bases and J by 0 bases, 12 bases remained unmatched. The CDR3 is made up of 20 amino acids. CDR1 is SQVTM, CDR2 ANQGSEA, per germline. The CDR3 protein is CSVVVFRTSGRVANTGELFF. As DNA, the CDR3 is TGCAGCGTTGTAGTTTTCAGGACTAGCGGGAGGGTTGCGAACACCGGGGAGCTGTTTTTT.

This clonotype was picked up many times. V gene TRBV4-1 combines with J gene TRBJ1-5, with D possibly being TRBD1 (5 bases). This CDR3 spans 14 amino acids. The V end was cut by 3 bases, the J end by 7 bases, with 13 bases between. The V gene's germline CDR1 is MGHRA and CDR2 YSYEKL. CDR3 coding DNA: TGCGCCAGCAGCCAGATACAGGCTGGACAGCCCCAGCATTTT. Translated, it gives CASSQIQAGQPQHF.

This chain links TRBV11-2 with TRBJ2-7; TRBD1 aligns across 9 bases. Germline V gene data show CDR1 as SGHAT and CDR2 as FQNNGV. The CDR3 has 13 residues. J was trimmed by 6 bases and V by 5 bases; bases with no gene match: 5. The CDR3 sequence: CASSRTGVPEQYF. In DNA, the CDR3 is TGTGCCAGCAGCCGGACAGGGGTCCCCGAGCAGTACTTC. The full variable domain, in which reference TRBV11-2 and TRBJ2-7 provide the parts outside the CDR3, is EAGVAQSPRYKIIEKRQSVAFWCNPISGHATLYWYQQILGQGPKLLIQFQNNGVVDDSQLPKDRFSAERLKGVDSTLKIQPAKLEDSAVYLCASSRTGVPEQYFGPGTRLTVT.